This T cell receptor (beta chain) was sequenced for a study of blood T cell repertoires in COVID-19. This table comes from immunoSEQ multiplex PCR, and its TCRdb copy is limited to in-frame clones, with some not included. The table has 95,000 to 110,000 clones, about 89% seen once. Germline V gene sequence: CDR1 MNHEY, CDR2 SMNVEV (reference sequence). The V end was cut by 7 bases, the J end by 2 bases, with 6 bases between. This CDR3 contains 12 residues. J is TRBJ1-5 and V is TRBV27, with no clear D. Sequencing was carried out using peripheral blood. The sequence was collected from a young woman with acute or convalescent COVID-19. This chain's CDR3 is CASTRGNQPQHF. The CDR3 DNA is TGTGCCAGCACGAGGGGCAATCAGCCCCAGCATTTT.